The clone carrying this T cell receptor (beta chain) was observed a single time. Its target is unknown. The data were produced by immunoSEQ multiplex PCR, yet TCRdb's version contains in-frame clones alone and is incomplete. The data contain tens of thousands of clones, about 80% of them singletons. Germline V lookup: CDR1 SEHNR, CDR2 FQNEAQ (reference sequence). The V and J ends lost 5 bases and 0 bases, in that order; junction bases with no gene match: 15. CDR3 length equals 18 residues. This sample is drawn from a study of radiotherapy plus CTLA-4 blockade in lung cancer. General study points: Reported findings show early blood T cell clone dynamics, with interferon-beta, best predicted response.

The input for sequencing was peripheral blood, taken from a patient treated with radiotherapy plus ipilimumab. The J gene is TRBJ1-2, the V gene TRBV7-9, with 7 bases that match TRBD1. This receptor was identified in a human donor with non-small cell lung cancer who had a partial response to radiotherapy plus ipilimumab. The chain's CDR3 is CASSRAGTASSPNYGYTF. Written as DNA, the CDR3 is TGTGCCAGCAGCCGCGCCGGGACAGCCTCATCTCCTAACTATGGCTACACCTTC.